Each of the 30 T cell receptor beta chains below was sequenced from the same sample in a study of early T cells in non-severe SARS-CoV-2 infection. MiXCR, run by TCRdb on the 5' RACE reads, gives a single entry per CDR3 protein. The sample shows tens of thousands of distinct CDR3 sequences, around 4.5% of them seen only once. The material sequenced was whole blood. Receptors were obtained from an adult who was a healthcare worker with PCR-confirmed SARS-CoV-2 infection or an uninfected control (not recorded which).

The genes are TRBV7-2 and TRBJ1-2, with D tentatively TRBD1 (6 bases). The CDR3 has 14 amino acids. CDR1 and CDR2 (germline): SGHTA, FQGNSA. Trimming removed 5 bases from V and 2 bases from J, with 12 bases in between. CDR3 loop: CASSRTEENYGYTF. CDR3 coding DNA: TGTGCCAGCAGCCGGACAGAAGAAAACTATGGCTACACCTTC.

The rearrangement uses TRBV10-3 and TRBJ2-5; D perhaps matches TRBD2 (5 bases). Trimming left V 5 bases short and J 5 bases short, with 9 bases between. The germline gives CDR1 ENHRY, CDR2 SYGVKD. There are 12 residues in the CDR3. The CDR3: CAISTTGETQYF. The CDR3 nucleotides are TGTGCCATCAGTACCACGGGGGAGACCCAGTACTTC.

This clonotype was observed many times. The CDR3, as DNA: TGTGCCGCCAGACAGCCGAACACTGAAGCTTTCTTT. This translates into CAARQPNTEAFF. V is TRBV10-3 and J is TRBJ1-1; D may be TRBD1 (5 bases). The germline gives CDR1 ENHRY, CDR2 SYGVKD. Between the trimmed V and J ends, which lost 11 bases and 1 base, there was a span of 11 bases. The CDR3 totals 12 residues.

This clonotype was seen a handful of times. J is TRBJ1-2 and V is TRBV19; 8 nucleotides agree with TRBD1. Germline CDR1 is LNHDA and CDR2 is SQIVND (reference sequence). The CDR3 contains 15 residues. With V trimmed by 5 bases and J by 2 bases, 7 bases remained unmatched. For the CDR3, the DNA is TGTGCCAGTAGTGTAAGTCGGACAGGGAACTATGGCTACACCTTC. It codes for CASSVSRTGNYGYTF.

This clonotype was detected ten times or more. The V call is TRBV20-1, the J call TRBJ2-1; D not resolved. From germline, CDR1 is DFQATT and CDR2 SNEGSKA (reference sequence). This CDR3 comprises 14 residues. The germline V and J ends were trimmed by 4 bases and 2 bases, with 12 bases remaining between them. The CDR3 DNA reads TGCAGTGCTACCCGACGGATAGCCTACAATGAGCAGTTCTTC. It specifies CSATRRIAYNEQFF.

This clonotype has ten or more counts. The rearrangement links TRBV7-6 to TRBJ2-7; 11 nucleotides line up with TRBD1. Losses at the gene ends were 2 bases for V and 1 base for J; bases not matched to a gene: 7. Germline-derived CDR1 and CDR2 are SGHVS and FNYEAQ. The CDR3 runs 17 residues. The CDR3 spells CASSLSTGQGASYEQYF. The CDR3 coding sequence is TGTGCCAGCAGCTTATCGACCGGACAGGGGGCGTCCTACGAGCAGTACTTC.

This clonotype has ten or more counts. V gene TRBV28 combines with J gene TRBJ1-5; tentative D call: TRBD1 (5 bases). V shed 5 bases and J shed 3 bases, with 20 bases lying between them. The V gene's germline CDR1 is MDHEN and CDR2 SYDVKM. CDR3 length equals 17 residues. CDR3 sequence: CASSPYGVRGNNQPQHF. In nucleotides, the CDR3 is TGTGCCAGCAGTCCCTATGGCGTTCGGGGGAACAATCAGCCCCAGCATTTT. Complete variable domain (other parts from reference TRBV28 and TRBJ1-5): DVKVTQSSRYLVKRTGEKVFLECVQDMDHENMFWYRQDPGLGLRLIYFSYDVKMKEKGDIPEGYSVSREKKERFSLILESASTNQTSMYLCASSPYGVRGNNQPQHFGDGTRLSIL.

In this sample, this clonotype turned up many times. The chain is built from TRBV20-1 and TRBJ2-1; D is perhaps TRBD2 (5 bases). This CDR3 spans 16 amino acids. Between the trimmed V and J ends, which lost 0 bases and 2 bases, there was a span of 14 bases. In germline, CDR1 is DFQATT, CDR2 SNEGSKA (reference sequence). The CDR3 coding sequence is TGCAGTGCTAGAGAATTCTCCAGACTACCCTACAATGAGCAGTTCTTC. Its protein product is CSAREFSRLPYNEQFF.

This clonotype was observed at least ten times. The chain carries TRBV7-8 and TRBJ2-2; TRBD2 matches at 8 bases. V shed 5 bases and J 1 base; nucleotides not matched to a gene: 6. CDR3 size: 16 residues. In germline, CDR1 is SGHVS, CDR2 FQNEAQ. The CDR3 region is CASSPYLAGNTGELFF. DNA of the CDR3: TGTGCCAGCAGCCCTTATCTAGCGGGGAACACCGGGGAGCTGTTTTTT.

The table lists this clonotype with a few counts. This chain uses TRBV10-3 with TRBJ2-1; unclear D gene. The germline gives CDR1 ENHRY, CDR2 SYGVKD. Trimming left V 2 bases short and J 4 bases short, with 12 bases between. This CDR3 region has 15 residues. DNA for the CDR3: TGTGCCATCAGTGAGGGCAGCCAAAAATACAATGAGCAGTTCTTC. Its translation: CAISEGSQKYNEQFF.

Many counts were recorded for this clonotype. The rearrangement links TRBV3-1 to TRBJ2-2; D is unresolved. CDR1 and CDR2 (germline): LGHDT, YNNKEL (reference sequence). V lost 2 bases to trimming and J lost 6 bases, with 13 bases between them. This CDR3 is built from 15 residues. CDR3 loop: CASSQKGGKAGELFF. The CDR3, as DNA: TGTGCCAGCAGCCAAAAAGGTGGGAAAGCCGGGGAGCTGTTTTTT.

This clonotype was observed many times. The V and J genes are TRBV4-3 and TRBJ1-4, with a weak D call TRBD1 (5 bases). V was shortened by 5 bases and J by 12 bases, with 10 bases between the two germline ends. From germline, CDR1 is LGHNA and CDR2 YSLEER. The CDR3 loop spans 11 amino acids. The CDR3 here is CASSEGPQLFF. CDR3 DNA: TGCGCCAGCAGCGAGGGGCCTCAACTGTTTTTT.

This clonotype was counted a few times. The CDR3 DNA sequence: TGCGCCAGCAGCCCCGGACTAGCGGGAACGAGTCCCGGGTCCTACGAGCAGTACTTC. This sequence encodes CASSPGLAGTSPGSYEQYF. The V call is TRBV4-3, the J call TRBJ2-7; 12 positions agree with TRBD2. This CDR3 is 19 amino acids long. Germline lookup yields CDR1 LGHNA and CDR2 YSLEER. Trimming removed 4 bases from V and 1 base from J; junction bases left unmatched: 14.

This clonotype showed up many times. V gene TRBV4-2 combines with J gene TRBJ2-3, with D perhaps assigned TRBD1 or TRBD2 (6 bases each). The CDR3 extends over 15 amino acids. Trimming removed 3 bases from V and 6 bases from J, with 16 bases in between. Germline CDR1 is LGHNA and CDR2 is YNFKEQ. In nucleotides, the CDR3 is TGTGCCAGCAGCCAGACCCGGGGGCCCAGGGATACGCAGTATTTT. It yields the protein CASSQTRGPRDTQYF.

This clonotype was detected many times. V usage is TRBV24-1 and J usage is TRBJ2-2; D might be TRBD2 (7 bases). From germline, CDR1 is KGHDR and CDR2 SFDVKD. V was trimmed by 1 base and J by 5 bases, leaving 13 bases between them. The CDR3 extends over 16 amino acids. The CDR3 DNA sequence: TGTGCCACCAGTGATTTTCAACAGGGAGGGACCGGGGAGCTGTTTTTT. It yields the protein CATSDFQQGGTGELFF.

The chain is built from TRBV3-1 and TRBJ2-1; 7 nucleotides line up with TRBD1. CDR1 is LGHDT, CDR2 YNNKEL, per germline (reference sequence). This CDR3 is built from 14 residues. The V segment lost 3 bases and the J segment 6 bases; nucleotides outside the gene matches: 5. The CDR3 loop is CASSQAGGRNEQFF. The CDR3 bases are TGTGCCAGCAGCCAGGCAGGGGGTCGCAATGAGCAGTTCTTC.

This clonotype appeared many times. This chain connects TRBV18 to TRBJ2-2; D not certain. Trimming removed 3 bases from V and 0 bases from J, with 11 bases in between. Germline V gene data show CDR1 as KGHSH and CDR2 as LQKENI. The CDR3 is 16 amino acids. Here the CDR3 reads CASSPLDRSNTGELFF. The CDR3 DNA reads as TGTGCCAGCTCACCTTTGGACCGCTCGAACACCGGGGAGCTGTTTTTT.

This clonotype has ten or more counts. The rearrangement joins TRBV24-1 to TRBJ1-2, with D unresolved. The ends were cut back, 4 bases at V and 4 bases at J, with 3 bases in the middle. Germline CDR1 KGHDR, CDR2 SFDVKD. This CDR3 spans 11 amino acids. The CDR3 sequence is CATSETYGYTF. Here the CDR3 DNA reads TGTGCCACCAGTGAAACCTATGGCTACACCTTC.

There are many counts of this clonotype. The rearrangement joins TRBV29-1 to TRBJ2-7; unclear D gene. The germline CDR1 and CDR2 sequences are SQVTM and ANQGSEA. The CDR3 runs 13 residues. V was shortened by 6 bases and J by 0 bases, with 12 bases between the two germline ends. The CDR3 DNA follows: TGCAGCGTCCGAATGGCGAGCTCCTACGAGCAGTACTTC. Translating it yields CSVRMASSYEQYF.

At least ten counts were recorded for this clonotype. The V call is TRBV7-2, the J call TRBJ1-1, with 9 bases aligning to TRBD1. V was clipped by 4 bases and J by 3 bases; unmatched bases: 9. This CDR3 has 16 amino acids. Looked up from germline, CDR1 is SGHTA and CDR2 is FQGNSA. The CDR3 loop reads CASSYYRGHGDTEAFF. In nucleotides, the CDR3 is TGTGCCAGCAGCTACTACAGGGGGCACGGAGACACTGAAGCTTTCTTT.

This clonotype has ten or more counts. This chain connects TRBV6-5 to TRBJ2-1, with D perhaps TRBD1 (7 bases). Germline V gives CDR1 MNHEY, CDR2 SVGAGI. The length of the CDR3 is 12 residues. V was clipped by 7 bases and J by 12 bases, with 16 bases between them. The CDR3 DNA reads TGTGCCAGCAACACACAGGGGAGGCGGCAGTTCTTC. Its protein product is CASNTQGRRQFF.

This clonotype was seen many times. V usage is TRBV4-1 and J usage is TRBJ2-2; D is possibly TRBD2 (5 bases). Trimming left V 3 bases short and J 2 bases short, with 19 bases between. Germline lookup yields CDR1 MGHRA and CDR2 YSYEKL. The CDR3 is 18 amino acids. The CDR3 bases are TGCGCCAGCAGCCAGCTGAATCTAGCAGCCGGTAACACCGGGGAGCTGTTTTTT. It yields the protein CASSQLNLAAGNTGELFF.

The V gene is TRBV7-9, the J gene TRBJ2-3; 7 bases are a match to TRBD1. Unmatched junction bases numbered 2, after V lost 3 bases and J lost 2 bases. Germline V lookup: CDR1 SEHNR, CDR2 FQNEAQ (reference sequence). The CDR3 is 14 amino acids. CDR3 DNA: TGTGCCAGCAGCTTGGGACAGCCCACAGATACGCAGTATTTT. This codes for CASSLGQPTDTQYF.

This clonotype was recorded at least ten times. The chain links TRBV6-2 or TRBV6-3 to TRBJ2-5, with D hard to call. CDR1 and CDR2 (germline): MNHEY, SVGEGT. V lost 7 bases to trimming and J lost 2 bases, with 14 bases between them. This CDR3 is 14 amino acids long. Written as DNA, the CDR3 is TGTGCCAGCACCAATTACGGCAGACAAGAGACCCAGTACTTC. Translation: CASTNYGRQETQYF.

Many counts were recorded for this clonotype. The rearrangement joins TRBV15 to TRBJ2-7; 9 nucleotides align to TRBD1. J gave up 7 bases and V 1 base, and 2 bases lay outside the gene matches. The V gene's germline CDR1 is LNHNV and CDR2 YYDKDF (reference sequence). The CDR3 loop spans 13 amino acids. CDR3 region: CATSRGTGVEQYF. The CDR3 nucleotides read TGTGCCACCAGCAGAGGGACAGGGGTAGAGCAGTACTTC.

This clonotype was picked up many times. As DNA, the CDR3 is TGCGCCAGCAGCCAAGCCCCACTAGCGGGAGTTAGGAATGAGCAGTTCTTC. Translated: CASSQAPLAGVRNEQFF. V gene TRBV4-3 combines with J gene TRBJ2-1, with 11 positions matching TRBD2. V lost 1 base to trimming and J lost 7 bases; unmatched junction nucleotides: 9. Per germline, CDR1 LGHNA and CDR2 YSLEER. The CDR3 is made up of 17 amino acids.

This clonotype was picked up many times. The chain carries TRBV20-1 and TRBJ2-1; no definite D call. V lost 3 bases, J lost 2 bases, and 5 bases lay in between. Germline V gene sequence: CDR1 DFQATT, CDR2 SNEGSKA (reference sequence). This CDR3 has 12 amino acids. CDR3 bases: TGCAGTGCTAGTAAGACCTACAATGAGCAGTTCTTC. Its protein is CSASKTYNEQFF.

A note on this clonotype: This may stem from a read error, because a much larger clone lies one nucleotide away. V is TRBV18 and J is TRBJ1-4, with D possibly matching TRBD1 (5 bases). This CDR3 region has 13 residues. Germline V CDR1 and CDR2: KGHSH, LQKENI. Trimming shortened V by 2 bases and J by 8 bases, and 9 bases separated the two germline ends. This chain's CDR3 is CASSPLGREKLFF. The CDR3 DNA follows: TGTGCCAGCTCACCATTGGGACGGGAAAAACTGTTTTTT.

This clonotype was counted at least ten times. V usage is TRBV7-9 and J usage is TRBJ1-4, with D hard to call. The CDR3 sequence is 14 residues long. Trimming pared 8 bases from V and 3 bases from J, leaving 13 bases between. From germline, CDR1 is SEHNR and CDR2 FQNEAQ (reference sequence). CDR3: CASRPIRPNEKLFF. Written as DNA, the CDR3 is TGTGCCAGCCGACCGATCCGCCCTAATGAAAAACTGTTTTTT.

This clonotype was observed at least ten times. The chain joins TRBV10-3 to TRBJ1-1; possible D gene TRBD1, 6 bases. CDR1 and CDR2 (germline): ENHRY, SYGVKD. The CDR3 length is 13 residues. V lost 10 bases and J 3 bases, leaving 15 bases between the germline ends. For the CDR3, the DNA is TGTGCCAGCTCCGGGGGGCAGGACACTGAAGCTTTCTTT. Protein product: CASSGGQDTEAFF.